Presented here are 30 T cell receptor beta chains from one specimen sequenced in a study of identical twins. TCRdb itself ran the 5' RACE reads through MiXCR, one entry per CDR3 protein. This sample has 250,000 or so distinct CDR3 sequences, with 7.5% found just once. This sample was also put to use in a study of yellow fever vaccine responses in identical twins.

Sequenced sample: CD8+ T cells sorted from blood. These receptors all come from a woman under 30 in good health.

This clonotype was detected many times. The chain has TRBV10-3 and TRBJ2-1, with D unresolved. This CDR3 contains 13 residues. Germline loops: CDR1 ENHRY, CDR2 SYGVKD. Trimming shortened V by 3 bases and J by 7 bases, and 10 bases separated the two germline ends. The CDR3 is CAISEKEHNEQFF. The CDR3 nucleotides read TGTGCCATCAGTGAAAAAGAGCATAATGAGCAGTTCTTC.

This chain links TRBV7-9 with TRBJ1-6; 7 positions match TRBD1. Germline values: CDR1 SEHNR, CDR2 FQNEAQ (reference sequence). V was clipped by 3 bases and J by 5 bases; unmatched bases: 4. This CDR3 is 15 amino acids long. CDR3 sequence reads: CASSFIGTDNSPLHF. CDR3 coding DNA: TGTGCCAGCAGCTTTATTGGGACAGATAATTCACCCCTCCACTTT. The entire variable domain, with the rest obtained from reference TRBV7-9 and TRBJ1-6, is as follows: DTGVSQNPRHKITKRGQNVTFRCDPISEHNRLYWYRQTLGQGPEFLTYFQNEAQLEKSRLLSDRFSAERPKGSFSTLEIQRTEQGDSAMYLCASSFIGTDNSPLHFGNGTRLTVT.

The chain has TRBV20-1 and TRBJ2-1; 8 bases map to TRBD1. The CDR3 sequence is 14 residues long. With 6 bases clipped from V and 4 bases from J, the junction kept 8 bases outside the gene matches. Germline assignment: CDR1 DFQATT and CDR2 SNEGSKA (reference sequence). DNA for the CDR3: TGCAGTGCCCGAGGGGGACAGGAATACAATGAGCAGTTCTTC. It is translated as CSARGGQEYNEQFF.

The V and J genes are TRBV23-1 and TRBJ2-7; 9 positions match TRBD1. TRBV23-1 is an ORF, with its function uncertain. The CDR3 sequence is 16 residues long. V was pared by 3 bases and J by 0 bases, with 6 bases of the junction left unmatched. CDR3 sequence (DNA): TGCGCCAGCAGTCATCCAGGACAGGGGAGCTCCTACGAGCAGTACGTC. Amino acid sequence: CASSHPGQGSSYEQYV.

The chain links TRBV7-2 to TRBJ2-7; D may match TRBD1 or TRBD2 (5 bases each). The germline V gene has CDR1 SGHTA and CDR2 FQGNSA. The CDR3 contains 14 residues. V gave up 5 bases and J gave up 5 bases, with 16 bases separating them. In nucleotides, the CDR3 is TGTGCCAGCAGCCTATCGGGACCCTTGGACGAGCAGTACTTC. Translated: CASSLSGPLDEQYF.

This clonotype has a count of ten or more. The rearrangement links TRBV7-9 to TRBJ1-5, with D possibly matching TRBD1 (6 bases). This CDR3 has 14 residues. The V gene's germline CDR1 is SEHNR and CDR2 FQNEAQ (reference sequence). V lost 2 bases and J lost 4, with 9 bases in between. This chain's CDR3 is CASSLSQGNQPQHF. CDR3 in DNA: TGTGCCAGCAGCTTATCACAGGGTAATCAGCCCCAGCATTTT. Full variable domain (rest looked up from reference TRBV7-9 and TRBJ1-5): DTGVSQNPRHKITKRGQNVTFRCDPISEHNRLYWYRQTLGQGPEFLTYFQNEAQLEKSRLLSDRFSAERPKGSFSTLEIQRTEQGDSAMYLCASSLSQGNQPQHFGDGTRLSIL.

This clonotype occurred many times. This rearrangement joins TRBV9 to TRBJ2-1; 9 nucleotides align to TRBD2. V shed 2 bases and J 5 bases; nucleotides not matched to a gene: 11. The germline V gene encodes CDR1 SGDLS and CDR2 YYNGEE. This CDR3 has 17 residues. The CDR3 coding sequence is TGTGCCAGCAGCGTCGTAGCGGGAGTGGGGTCAAACAATGAGCAGTTCTTC. It encodes CASSVVAGVGSNNEQFF.

As regards this clonotype: The junction shows a germline mismatch at one end, possibly a read error. This chain joins TRBV29-1 and TRBJ1-4, with 7 bases matching TRBD1. The germline V gene has CDR1 SQVTM and CDR2 ANQGSEA. This CDR3 has 13 residues. In nucleotides, the CDR3 is TGCAGCGTTGAAAAGACAGGGTTGGAAAAACTTTTTTTT. Translation: CSVEKTGLEKLFF.

In its sample, this clonotype was seen many times. The chain uses TRBV7-9 and TRBJ2-1; D is unclear. Trimming removed 1 base at V and 10 bases at J, with 8 bases between. The CDR3 is 12 residues long. Germline values: CDR1 SEHNR, CDR2 FQNEAQ (reference sequence). The CDR3 protein is CASSLGSREQFF. The CDR3 bases are TGTGCCAGCAGCTTAGGAAGTCGAGAGCAGTTCTTC.

The table lists this clonotype with a few counts. This rearrangement joins TRBV20-1 to TRBJ2-7; D unresolved. V lost 0 bases, J lost 3 bases, and 12 bases lay in between. From germline, CDR1 is DFQATT and CDR2 SNEGSKA (reference sequence). The CDR3 has 14 residues. The CDR3 nucleotides read TGCAGTGCTAGAGAAGGGCTAGAGAGCTACGAGCAGTACGTC. It specifies CSAREGLESYEQYV.

This clonotype has more than one count but fewer than ten. The J gene is TRBJ2-2, the V gene TRBV28; 7 bases agree with TRBD1. The CDR3 has 14 amino acids. Germline V gene data show CDR1 as MDHEN and CDR2 as SYDVKM. V shed 10 bases and J 6 bases; nucleotides not matched to a gene: 11. The DNA for the CDR3 is TGTGCCACGAGGGGGCCACGGATAGCCGGGGAGCTGTTTTTT. The encoded protein is CATRGPRIAGELFF.

The table lists this clonotype with a few counts. V and J are TRBV29-1 and TRBJ2-5; TRBD1 is a possible D gene (5 bases). V was clipped by 0 bases and J by 4 bases, with 21 bases between them. Germline V CDR1 and CDR2: SQVTM, ANQGSEA. The CDR3 totals 17 residues. The CDR3 region is CSVEDLLDTMLGETQYF. In nucleotides, the CDR3 is TGCAGCGTTGAAGATCTATTGGACACTATGCTGGGAGAGACCCAGTACTTC.

This clonotype was observed at least ten times. The genes are TRBV3-1 and TRBJ2-1; D might be TRBD2 (5 bases). The germline V and J ends were trimmed by 0 bases and 0 bases, with 18 bases remaining between them. In germline, CDR1 is LGHDT, CDR2 YNNKEL (reference sequence). The length of the CDR3 is 19 residues. The CDR3 loop is CASSQDAPGEIASYNEQFF. The DNA for the CDR3 is TGTGCCAGCAGCCAAGATGCCCCCGGGGAGATTGCCTCCTACAATGAGCAGTTCTTC.

This clonotype was picked up a small number of times. The chain recombines TRBV24-1 with TRBJ2-5; weak D call: TRBD2 (5 bases). Germline V lookup: CDR1 KGHDR, CDR2 SFDVKD. Between the trimmed V and J ends, which lost 2 bases and 5 bases, there was a span of 14 bases. CDR3 size: 15 residues. CDR3 nucleotide sequence: TGTGCCACCAGTGATTGGACCGGGGAACTCGAGACCCAGTACTTC. This encodes CATSDWTGELETQYF.

This clonotype was observed a handful of times. The chain carries TRBV12-3 or TRBV12-4 and TRBJ2-7; 8 bases are a match to TRBD1. CDR3 length equals 14 residues. Trimming removed 1 base from V and 6 bases from J; junction bases left unmatched: 5. The CDR3 is CASSLGTGFSEQYV. The CDR3 nucleotides are TGTGCCAGCAGTTTAGGGACAGGGTTCTCCGAGCAGTACGTC.

This clonotype was observed a few times. The V gene is TRBV5-1, the J gene TRBJ2-5, with TRBD1 identical over 9 bases. This CDR3 is 15 amino acids long. Germline V gives CDR1 SGHRS, CDR2 YFSETQ. The J segment lost 5 bases and the V segment lost 4 bases, leaving 9 bases of the junction unmatched. The DNA for the CDR3 is TGCGCCAGCAGCCCGTCACAGGGGGCGACGGAGACCCAGTACTTC. It specifies CASSPSQGATETQYF. The full variable domain, completed using reference TRBV5-1 and TRBJ2-5, is KAGVTQTPRYLIKTRGQQVTLSCSPISGHRSVSWYQQTPGQGLQFLFEYFSETQRNKGNFPGRFSGRQFSNSRSEMNVSTLELGDSALYLCASSPSQGATETQYFGPGTRLLVL.

The chain links TRBV18 to TRBJ2-6, with D possibly TRBD1 on 5 matching bases. Looked up from germline, CDR1 is KGHSH and CDR2 is LQKENI. V lost 1 base and J 0 bases, leaving 7 bases between the germline ends. The CDR3 consists of 16 residues. CDR3 sequence reads: CASSPLQGSGANVLTF. CDR3 coding DNA: TGTGCCAGCTCACCACTGCAGGGCTCTGGGGCCAACGTCCTGACTTTC. Variable domain in full (rest from reference TRBV18 and TRBJ2-6): NAGVMQNPRHLVRRRGQEARLRCSPMKGHSHVYWYRQLPEEGLKFMVYLQKENIIDESGMPKERFSAEFPKEGPSILRIQQVVRGDSAAYFCASSPLQGSGANVLTFGAGSRLTVL.

The chain couples TRBV27 to TRBJ1-1; D is perhaps TRBD1 (5 bases). In germline, CDR1 is MNHEY, CDR2 SMNVEV (reference sequence). The CDR3 totals 15 residues. The germline V and J ends were trimmed by 3 bases and 3 bases, with 14 bases remaining between them. The chain's CDR3 is CASSLTIGGDTEAFF. CDR3 nucleotides: TGTGCCAGCAGTTTGACTATCGGGGGAGACACTGAAGCTTTCTTT.

At least ten counts were recorded for this clonotype. The chain combines TRBV28 with TRBJ1-4; D may be TRBD1 (6 bases). Germline assignment: CDR1 MDHEN and CDR2 SYDVKM. The length of the CDR3 is 14 residues. Trimming removed 5 bases at V and 5 bases at J, with 12 bases between. The CDR3 sequence: CASSGQGRNEKLFF. The CDR3 DNA reads TGTGCCAGCAGTGGCCAGGGGAGGAATGAAAAACTGTTTTTT.

This clonotype was detected only a few times. As DNA, the CDR3 is TGTGCCATCAAGGCGTGGCTGGCTAGCGGGGAAACCTACGAGCAGTACTTC. As protein: CAIKAWLASGETYEQYF. The genes are TRBV10-3 and TRBJ2-7, with 9 bases matching TRBD2. The CDR3 is 17 amino acids. The germline gives CDR1 ENHRY, CDR2 SYGVKD. V shed 7 bases and J 2 bases; nucleotides not matched to a gene: 15.

This clonotype was picked up one time. A read error may explain this, as a much larger clone is one base away. CDR3 nucleotide sequence: TGTGCCAGCAGACAGGGGATAAATACGCAGTATTTT. Translated, it gives CASRQGINTQYF. The V and J genes are TRBV7-9 and TRBJ2-3; 7 bases match TRBD1. This CDR3 is 12 amino acids long. The germline V gene has CDR1 SEHNR and CDR2 FQNEAQ (reference sequence). The V and J ends lost 6 bases and 7 bases, in that order; junction bases with no gene match: 4.

This clonotype showed up just a few times. The chain couples TRBV11-2 to TRBJ2-7, with a tentative D call TRBD2 (6 bases). This CDR3 spans 17 amino acids. Between the trimmed V and J ends, which lost 1 base and 3 bases, there was a span of 19 bases. Germline CDR1 reads SGHAT; CDR2 reads FQNNGV. CDR3 in amino acids: CASSLVGEEVLLYEQYF. As DNA, the CDR3 is TGTGCCAGCAGCTTAGTTGGGGAGGAGGTACTCCTCTACGAGCAGTACTTC.

This clonotype was recorded at least ten times. The rearrangement links TRBV6-1 to TRBJ2-3; D might be TRBD2 (5 bases). The CDR3 is made up of 16 amino acids. V was pared by 5 bases and J by 3 bases, with 18 bases between. CDR1 is MNHNS, CDR2 SASEGT, per germline. For the CDR3, the DNA is TGTGCCAGCAGTCGACCCCGGGATAGGGTAACAGATACGCAGTATTTT. It encodes CASSRPRDRVTDTQYF.

The CDR3, as DNA: TGTGCCAGCAGCTTCAATCCGTCCTACGAGCAGTACTTC. It encodes CASSFNPSYEQYF. This chain links TRBV5-6 with TRBJ2-7, with D unresolved. Trimming took off 2 bases at V and 1 base at J, with 7 bases between the two ends. The CDR3 is 13 residues long. Germline values: CDR1 SGHDT, CDR2 YYEEEE.

The V gene is TRBV12-3 or TRBV12-4, the J gene TRBJ2-3; maybe TRBD2 (7 bases). V lost 6 bases and J lost 1, with 17 bases in between. This CDR3 comprises 16 residues. CDR3 bases: TGTGCCAGCAGGGGCCTACAGGGAGGGGGCACAGATACGCAGTATTTT. Translating gives CASRGLQGGGTDTQYF.

This clonotype has at least ten counts. This chain joins TRBV5-6 and TRBJ1-2, with D possibly matching TRBD1 (5 bases). Germline lookup yields CDR1 SGHDT and CDR2 YYEEEE. The germline V and J ends were trimmed by 0 bases and 4 bases, with 16 bases remaining between them. This CDR3 has 16 residues. DNA for the CDR3: TGTGCCAGCAGCTTGGACACATTGGGGCAGGGCTATGGCTACACCTTC. Its translation is CASSLDTLGQGYGYTF.

This clonotype was seen many times. This chain's CDR3 is CASSEWYGRADEQFF. The DNA of the CDR3 is TGTGCCAGCAGTGAATGGTACGGGAGGGCCGATGAGCAGTTCTTC. The V and J genes are TRBV25-1 and TRBJ2-1; 8 bases match TRBD2. The germline V gene encodes CDR1 MGHDK and CDR2 SYGVNS. This CDR3 comprises 15 residues. V dropped 1 base and J dropped 8; count of bases not matched to a gene: 7.

This clonotype was picked up many times. The genes are TRBV12-3 or TRBV12-4 and TRBJ2-7, with D unclear. CDR3 length equals 12 residues. Trimming stripped 2 bases from V and 6 bases from J, with 8 bases between. The CDR3 reads CASSLQPREQYF. The CDR3 nucleotides are TGTGCCAGCAGTTTACAGCCCCGCGAGCAGTACTTC.

Many counts were recorded for this clonotype. The V gene is TRBV9, the J gene TRBJ2-1; 7 positions agree with TRBD2. Trimming at V came to 0 bases and at J to 3 bases, leaving 9 bases not matched to a gene. The germline CDR1 and CDR2 sequences are SGDLS and YYNGEE. The CDR3 is made up of 17 amino acids. In DNA form, the CDR3 reads TGTGCCAGCAGCGTAGAGTCGATGGGGGGGTTCTACAATGAGCAGTTCTTC. Amino acid sequence: CASSVESMGGFYNEQFF.

This sequence joins TRBV12-3 or TRBV12-4 and TRBJ2-3; no reliable D call. The CDR3 is 17 residues long. V lost 2 bases, J lost 2 bases, and 17 bases lay in between. In DNA form, the CDR3 reads TGTGCCAGCAGTTTATTTGTTGGCAGGACCATCACAGATACGCAGTATTTT. Protein product: CASSLFVGRTITDTQYF.